These 7 T cell receptor beta chains were all obtained from the same sample, sequenced in a study of T cell responses to AZD1222 COVID-19 vaccine. The assay was immunoSEQ multiplex PCR, and TCRdb's table has in-frame clones only and misses some. Counted here are roughly 76,000 clones, roughly 90% occurring once; the ten biggest clones make up roughly a tenth. Sequenced here: peripheral blood, sampled on day 0 of AZD1222 vaccination. The receptors come from an adult in good health.

The chain recombines TRBV28 with TRBJ1-5, with 7 bases fitting TRBD1. The CDR3 consists of 16 residues. Germline-derived CDR1 and CDR2 are MDHEN and SYDVKM. The V gene end was trimmed by 2 bases and the J gene end by 3 bases; junction bases not matched to a gene: 7. The CDR3 nucleotides read TGTGCCAGCAGTTTAAGCCGGGACAGCTCCAATCAGCCCCAGCATTTT. As protein: CASSLSRDSSNQPQHF.

V usage is TRBV5-1 and J usage is TRBJ2-5; D not resolved. This CDR3 contains 14 residues. Trimming stripped 2 bases from V and 0 bases from J, with 8 bases between. The germline gives CDR1 SGHRS, CDR2 YFSETQ. The CDR3 is CASSFGRYQETQYF. CDR3 coding DNA: TGCGCCAGCAGCTTCGGACGGTACCAAGAGACCCAGTACTTC.

The rearrangement uses TRBV10-2 and TRBJ2-1, with 9 nucleotides matching TRBD2. The V gene's germline CDR1 is WSHSY and CDR2 SAAADI. V dropped 9 bases and J dropped 7; count of bases not matched to a gene: 13. This CDR3 contains 15 residues. This CDR3 reads CASSGPGLAGNEQFF. The DNA of the CDR3 is TGCGCCAGTTCTGGACCGGGACTAGCTGGGAATGAGCAGTTCTTC.

J is TRBJ1-1 and V is TRBV6-5; maybe TRBD1 (5 bases). Trimming left V 0 bases short and J 8 bases short, with 10 bases between. The CDR3 runs to 13 residues. The germline V gene encodes CDR1 MNHEY and CDR2 SVGAGI. CDR3 loop: CASSYSRGFEAFF. CDR3 sequence (DNA): TGTGCCAGCAGTTACTCGAGGGGATTCGAAGCTTTCTTT.

The chain joins TRBV6-6 to TRBJ2-2, with 16 bases matching TRBD2. The CDR3 consists of 22 residues. Per the germline V gene, CDR1 is MNHNY and CDR2 is SVGAGI (reference sequence). After removal of 5 bases from V and 4 bases from J, the junction contained 19 bases not matched to a gene. The CDR3 DNA follows: TGTGCCAGCAGTCCACCCAACAGACCGGGACTAGCGGGAGGGCCCGTCACCGGGGAGCTGTTTTTT. Its translation is CASSPPNRPGLAGGPVTGELFF.

The chain uses TRBV9 and TRBJ2-3, with D unclear. Germline CDR1 is SGDLS and CDR2 is YYNGEE. With 0 bases removed from V and 3 bases from J, the gap between germline ends came to 11 bases. The CDR3 is 15 residues long. The CDR3 coding sequence is TGTGCCAGCAGCGTAGATGTTGAGGTTACAGATACGCAGTATTTT. It translates to CASSVDVEVTDTQYF. Together with reference TRBV9 and TRBJ2-3, the CDR3 gives the full variable domain: DSGVTQTPKHLITATGQRVTLRCSPRSGDLSVYWYQQSLDQGLQFLIQYYNGEERAKGNILERFSAQQFPDLHSELNLSSLELGDSALYFCASSVDVEVTDTQYFGPGTRLTVL.

The chain carries TRBV27 and TRBJ1-1, with 10 bases lining up with TRBD1. The germline CDR1 and CDR2 sequences are MNHEY and SMNVEV (reference sequence). The CDR3 totals 17 residues. V lost 2 bases to trimming and J lost 0 bases; unmatched junction nucleotides: 6. CDR3 protein: CASSLGQGVDMNTEAFF. In DNA form, the CDR3 reads TGTGCCAGCAGTTTAGGACAGGGGGTAGATATGAACACTGAAGCTTTCTTT.